A selection of T cell receptor beta chains follows, all from one sample in a study of blood T cell repertoires in COVID-19. Produced via immunoSEQ multiplex PCR; TCRdb's table is partial and in-frame only. The table includes about 370,000 clones, around 92% detected once. Sequencing was performed on peripheral blood. Receptors originate from a woman between 25 and 40 years old with COVID-19, enrolled during active disease. The CDR3 runs from the conserved cysteine through the conserved F or W. Each record gives: clone size, J gene, D gene, V gene, CDR3 DNA, CDR3 protein. A D gene is named only where the DNA matches it firmly. Expanded clones are given a class, and other clones once, few, many or no size at all.

size: -; J: TRBJ1-4; D: -; V: TRBV3-1/TRBV3-2; DNA: TGTGCCAGCAGCCAAAGGAGGGGGGGGACTAATGAAAAACTGTTTTTT; CDR3: CASSQRRGGTNEKLFF
size: -; J: TRBJ1-5; D: -; V: TRBV18; DNA: TGTGCCAGCTCACCGACCGGGACCCGGGAGTCCCAGCATTTT; CDR3: CASSPTGTRESQHF
size: -; J: TRBJ1-4; D: -; V: TRBV5-1; DNA: TGCGCCAGCAGCTTTGTGGGAGAGCTCGACTCTGGTGAAAAACTGTTTTTT; CDR3: CASSFVGELDSGEKLFF
size: once; J: TRBJ1-1; D: -; V: TRBV12-5; DNA: TGTGCTAGTGGTTTGTTGACAACCCCGCCCGAAGCTTTCTTT; CDR3: CASGLLTTPPEAFF
size: -; J: TRBJ2-3; D: -; V: TRBV5-1; DNA: TGCGCCAGCAGCTTGCCTAGTAGTACCACAGATACGCAGTATTTT; CDR3: CASSLPSSTTDTQYF
size: few; J: TRBJ1-1; D: -; V: TRBV19; DNA: TGTGCCAGTAGGCAGGGGAGTCTAGAAGCTTTCTTT; CDR3: CASRQGSLEAFF
size: -; J: TRBJ2-7; D: -; V: TRBV10-3; DNA: TGTGCCATCAGGCAGGGGGGCGAGCAGTACTTC; CDR3: CAIRQGGEQYF
size: -; J: TRBJ2-5; D: TRBD2; V: TRBV7-2; DNA: TGTGCCAGCACACCCAGACTAGCGGGGGGGAGAGAGACCCAGTACTTC; CDR3: CASTPRLAGGRETQYF
size: -; J: TRBJ2-1; D: TRBD2; V: TRBV6-2/TRBV6-3; DNA: TGTGCCAGCACCCCCCGCTTGGTAGCGGGGTTTCCCTCCTACAATGAGCAGTTCTTC; CDR3: CASTPRLVAGFPSYNEQFF
size: -; J: TRBJ1-1; D: -; V: TRBV6-5; DNA: TGTGCCAGCAGTTACAAGGAGAACCTGAACACTGAAGCTTTCTTT; CDR3: CASSYKENLNTEAFF
size: -; J: TRBJ2-5; D: -; V: TRBV5-6; DNA: TGTGCCAGCAGCTTGGGACTACCGCAAGAGACCCAGTACTTC; CDR3: CASSLGLPQETQYF
size: few; J: TRBJ1-5; D: -; V: TRBV7-2; DNA: TGTGCCAGCAGCTTATCGAGGCACGAGCCCCAGCATTTT; CDR3: CASSLSRHEPQHF
size: -; J: TRBJ1-1; D: TRBD1; V: TRBV27; DNA: TGTGCCAGCAGTCGAGGGGGCGCTATGAACACTGAAGCTTTCTTT; CDR3: CASSRGGAMNTEAFF
size: -; J: TRBJ1-2; D: TRBD1; V: TRBV7-9; DNA: TGTGCCAGCAGCCCCCGGACAGGGCATGGCTACACCTTC; CDR3: CASSPRTGHGYTF
size: -; J: TRBJ1-4; D: TRBD1; V: TRBV6-5; DNA: TGTGCCAGCAGTTACGTCCGACAGGGGGCGAGTGAAAAACTGTTTTTT; CDR3: CASSYVRQGASEKLFF
size: -; J: TRBJ2-2; D: -; V: TRBV28; DNA: TGTGCCAGCACCAGTACGTTTTCCGGGGAGCTGTTTTTT; CDR3: CASTSTFSGELFF
size: few; J: TRBJ1-1; D: -; V: TRBV2; DNA: TGTGCCAGCAGTGTGTTGAGGGTCCCGAACACTGAAGCTTTCTTT; CDR3: CASSVLRVPNTEAFF
size: -; J: TRBJ2-2; D: -; V: TRBV6-2/TRBV6-3; DNA: TGTGCCAGCAGTTACGTTTTGACTAGGGAGAACACCGGGGAGCTGTTTTTT; CDR3: CASSYVLTRENTGELFF
size: -; J: TRBJ2-3; D: TRBD2; V: TRBV5-1; DNA: TGCGCCAGCGGACTAGTAGGGGATACGCAGTATTTT; CDR3: CASGLVGDTQYF
size: -; J: TRBJ1-2; D: TRBD1; V: TRBV6-1; DNA: TGTGCCAGCAGTGAAACAGGGGTTTTTGGCTACACCTTC; CDR3: CASSETGVFGYTF